Listed here are 32 T cell receptor beta chains from one sample, sequenced in a study of shared clonotypes between healthy human individuals. Some clones are missing from TCRdb's copy, which holds only in-frame ones; the method was immunoSEQ multiplex PCR. The sample comprises roughly 1 million clones, around 82% of which are singletons, and more than 0.5% rests with the top ten. The sequenced sample was memory CD4+ T cells from PBMCs. Regarding subset: CD45RA-negative fraction. The receptor source for this set is a man aged 18 to 35 in good health. Some clones in this sample may be carry-over from other donors' samples.

CDR3 coding DNA: TGCGCCAGCAGCTTGGCGGGGACAGGGGCTGAAAAACTGTTTTTT. As protein: CASSLAGTGAEKLFF. V and J are TRBV5-1 and TRBJ1-4, with 10 bases that match TRBD1. The CDR3 spans 15 residues. Germline CDR1 SGHRS, CDR2 YFSETQ. Trimming at V came to 0 bases and at J to 7 bases, leaving 3 bases not matched to a gene.

This sequence joins TRBV5-1 and TRBJ2-3; D is possibly TRBD2 (5 bases). Trimming pared 4 bases from V and 1 base from J, leaving 10 bases between. This CDR3 region has 14 residues. CDR1 is SGHRS and CDR2 is YFSETQ in the germline V gene. CDR3 in DNA: TGCGCCAGCAGCGTACTGGGAGGCACAGATACGCAGTATTTT. Translating gives CASSVLGGTDTQYF.

This chain links TRBV7-8 with TRBJ2-7; D gene ambiguous. The germline V gene encodes CDR1 SGHVS and CDR2 FQNEAQ. This CDR3 has 16 amino acids. The V and J ends lost 5 bases and 2 bases respectively, with 19 bases between them. This chain's CDR3 is CASSESGVLITYEQYF. The CDR3 DNA follows: TGTGCCAGCAGCGAAAGTGGGGTCCTTATAACCTACGAGCAGTACTTC.

This CDR3 is CASSPALNEKLFF. The CDR3 nucleotides read TGCGCCAGCAGCCCGGCCCTTAATGAAAAACTGTTTTTT. This chain joins TRBV4-1 and TRBJ1-4, with D unclear. The ends were cut back, 4 bases at V and 4 bases at J, with 7 bases in the middle. The CDR3 contains 13 residues. Germline V gene data show CDR1 as MGHRA and CDR2 as YSYEKL.

The chain has TRBV2 and TRBJ2-7, with D possibly TRBD1 on 5 matching bases. Trimming took 4 bases from V and 6 from J, leaving 7 bases between them. The CDR3 length is 11 residues. CDR1 and CDR2 from the germline V gene are SNHLY and FYNNEI. DNA of the CDR3: TGTGCCAGCAGTGGGACACTCGAGCAGTACTTC. Protein: CASSGTLEQYF.

A word on this clone: Other nucleotide sequences in the sample specify the same CDR3. The rearrangement links TRBV19 to TRBJ1-1; 9 nucleotides align to TRBD1. Trimming cost V 5 bases and J 4 bases; bases outside gene matches: 2. CDR1 and CDR2 from the germline V gene are LNHDA and SQIVND (reference sequence). This CDR3 contains 13 residues. CDR3 coding DNA: TGTGCCAGTAGTGTGACAGGGGGCACTGAAGCTTTCTTT. Its translation: CASSVTGGTEAFF.

The sample holds a few counts of this clone. This chain connects TRBV7-7 to TRBJ2-7; 11 bases align to TRBD2. The CDR3 has 14 amino acids. J was trimmed by 3 bases and V by 5 bases; bases with no gene match: 3. The germline V gene encodes CDR1 SSHAT and CDR2 FNYEAQ (reference sequence). The CDR3 nucleotides read TGTGCCAGCAGCGAAGGGACTAGCGGCTACGAGCAGTACTTC. This translates into CASSEGTSGYEQYF.

V gene TRBV5-1 combines with J gene TRBJ2-4; D perhaps matches TRBD1 (6 bases). Germline values: CDR1 SGHRS, CDR2 YFSETQ. Trimming took off 6 bases at V and 5 bases at J, with 12 bases between the two ends. The CDR3 sequence is 13 residues long. CDR3 nucleotides: TGCGCCAGCACGGACAGACAACAAAACATTCAGTACTTC. Residues: CASTDRQQNIQYF.

The chain employs TRBV28 and TRBJ2-7, with D tentatively TRBD1 or TRBD2 (6 bases each). This CDR3 has 14 residues. Per germline, CDR1 MDHEN and CDR2 SYDVKM. V was shortened by 7 bases and J by 5 bases, with 18 bases between the two germline ends. DNA of the CDR3: TGTGCCAGCACTCCGGGGGCGCCCGTGAACGAGCAGTACTTC. As protein: CASTPGAPVNEQYF.

The V call is TRBV5-1, the J call TRBJ2-1; D possibly corresponds to TRBD2 (6 bases). The germline gives CDR1 SGHRS, CDR2 YFSETQ. V lost 4 bases and J 4 bases, leaving 18 bases between the germline ends. CDR3 length: 16 residues. The CDR3 protein is CASSTRAAEGYNEQFF. Written as DNA, the CDR3 is TGCGCCAGCAGCACCCGGGCGGCGGAGGGGTACAATGAGCAGTTCTTC.

This rearrangement joins TRBV6-5 to TRBJ2-5; a possible D gene is TRBD1 (5 bases). Per germline, CDR1 MNHEY and CDR2 SVGAGI. CDR3 length equals 14 residues. V lost 2 bases and J 5 bases, leaving 12 bases between the germline ends. This chain's CDR3 is CASSYRGGIETQYF. The CDR3 DNA reads as TGTGCCAGCAGTTACAGGGGTGGGATTGAGACCCAGTACTTC.

The chain employs TRBV7-3 and TRBJ2-7, with 8 nucleotides matching TRBD2. The J segment lost 5 bases and the V segment lost 4 bases, leaving 7 bases of the junction unmatched. CDR3 length: 14 residues. The germline CDR1 and CDR2 sequences are SGHTA and FQGTGA. Written as DNA, the CDR3 is TGTGCCAGCAGCTATCCGGGACTAGATGACGAGCAGTACTTC. It translates to CASSYPGLDDEQYF.

The chain combines TRBV6-5 with TRBJ2-1; 8 positions match TRBD2. J lost 3 bases, V lost 0 bases, and 4 bases had no gene match. CDR1 and CDR2 (germline): MNHEY, SVGAGI. This CDR3 spans 16 amino acids. The CDR3 protein is CASSYSGTRVYNEQFF. CDR3 nucleotide sequence: TGTGCCAGCAGTTACTCCGGGACTAGGGTCTACAATGAGCAGTTCTTC.

V is TRBV6-1 and J is TRBJ1-3; D possibly corresponds to TRBD1 (5 bases). Germline V gene lookup returns CDR1 MNHNS and CDR2 SASEGT. Deletions cut 3 bases from V and 2 bases from J, with 8 bases between. There are 14 residues in the CDR3. DNA of the CDR3: TGTGCCAGCAGTGAGTTAGGGGCTGGAAACACCATATATTTT. This gives the protein CASSELGAGNTIYF.

This chain joins TRBV4-1 and TRBJ2-1; 9 nucleotides align to TRBD1. V dropped 0 bases and J dropped 4; count of bases not matched to a gene: 4. The CDR3 sequence is 16 residues long. CDR1 and CDR2 (germline): MGHRA, YSYEKL. CDR3 loop: CASSQDLGQGYNEQFF. DNA for the CDR3: TGCGCCAGCAGCCAAGACCTGGGACAGGGATACAATGAGCAGTTCTTC.

The V gene is TRBV6-1, the J gene TRBJ1-1; no clear D gene. Per germline, CDR1 MNHNS and CDR2 SASEGT. The CDR3 sequence is 10 residues long. The ends were cut back, 8 bases at V and 6 bases at J, with 7 bases in the middle. The CDR3 bases are TGTGCCAGCTTCCCCCCTGAAGCTTTCTTT. It is translated as CASFPPEAFF.

This rearrangement joins TRBV28 to TRBJ2-3, with D unclear. Trimming removed 2 bases at V and 0 bases at J, with 9 bases between. This CDR3 comprises 15 residues. Germline CDR1 and CDR2: MDHEN and SYDVKM. This CDR3 is CASSLIHISTDTQYF. CDR3 DNA: TGTGCCAGCAGTTTAATACACATTAGCACAGATACGCAGTATTTT.

This chain connects TRBV27 to TRBJ2-4; D may be TRBD2 (6 bases). V lost 8 bases to trimming and J lost 7 bases, with 18 bases between them. Per the germline V gene, CDR1 is MNHEY and CDR2 is SMNVEV (reference sequence). The CDR3 has 14 amino acids. The CDR3 DNA sequence: TGTGCCAGCGGTGAAACTTGGGACTTTAACATTCAGTACTTC. It specifies CASGETWDFNIQYF.

The count of this clone is one. The chain combines TRBV7-2 with TRBJ1-5, with D possibly TRBD1 on 5 matching bases. The CDR3 has 15 amino acids. Between the trimmed V and J ends, which lost 1 base and 4 bases, there was a span of 11 bases. Germline loops: CDR1 SGHTA, CDR2 FQGNSA. CDR3: CASSLDQGWNQPQHF. In DNA, the CDR3 is TGTGCCAGCAGCTTAGACCAGGGATGGAATCAGCCCCAGCATTTT.

On this clone itself: The junction shows a germline mismatch at one end, possibly a read error. The CDR3 DNA reads TGTGCCAGCAGTGAGACAACCGGGACCCGGATGATCTTC. This codes for CASSETTGTRMIF. The rearrangement links TRBV28 to TRBJ2-1, with D perhaps TRBD1 or TRBD2 (5 bases each). This CDR3 is 13 amino acids long. Germline values: CDR1 MDHEN, CDR2 SYDVKM.

The chain joins TRBV18 to TRBJ2-1; D perhaps matches TRBD1 (5 bases). From germline, CDR1 is KGHSH and CDR2 LQKENI. The V gene lost 2 bases and the J gene lost 4 bases, with 12 bases spanning the gap. The CDR3 spans 15 residues. The CDR3 region is CASSPFQGLYNEQFF. CDR3 nucleotide sequence: TGTGCCAGCTCACCATTTCAGGGCCTATACAATGAGCAGTTCTTC.

The chain is built from TRBV7-2 and TRBJ2-1, with 14 nucleotides matching TRBD2. With 2 bases clipped from V and 8 bases from J, the junction kept 8 bases outside the gene matches. CDR1 SGHTA and CDR2 FQGNSA come from the germline V gene. The CDR3 has 17 amino acids. The CDR3 sequence: CASSLPGTSGSSYEQFF. CDR3 DNA: TGTGCCAGCAGCTTACCTGGGACTAGCGGGAGTTCGTATGAGCAGTTCTTC. Looking up the rest from reference TRBV7-2 and TRBJ2-1 gives the full variable domain: GAGVSQSPSNKVTEKGKDVELRCDPISGHTALYWYRQSLGQGLEFLIYFQGNSAPDKSGLPSDRFSAERTGGSVSTLTIQRTQQEDSAVYLCASSLPGTSGSSYEQFFGPGTRLTVL.

The chain recombines TRBV7-8 with TRBJ2-7, with D tentatively TRBD2 (7 bases). This CDR3 is 15 amino acids long. Per germline, CDR1 SGHVS and CDR2 FQNEAQ. Trimming removed 0 bases at V and 4 bases at J, with 13 bases between. The CDR3 coding sequence is TGTGCCAGCAGCTTAGCAGCGGGACAATTGTACGAGCAGTACTTC. Protein product: CASSLAAGQLYEQYF.

This chain joins TRBV28 and TRBJ1-2; the match to TRBD1 covers 7 bases. Trimming cost V 2 bases and J 1 base; bases outside gene matches: 4. This CDR3 region has 15 residues. Germline V gives CDR1 MDHEN, CDR2 SYDVKM. The CDR3 DNA follows: TGTGCCAGCAGTTTACTTACAGGGGATAACTATGGCTACACCTTC. Translating it yields CASSLLTGDNYGYTF.

V and J are TRBV11-3 and TRBJ2-7; 7 positions match TRBD1. This CDR3 is 18 amino acids long. Losses at the gene ends were 11 bases for V and 3 bases for J; bases not matched to a gene: 25. CDR1 SGHNT and CDR2 YENEEA come from the germline V gene. CDR3 protein: CAPPIPLARGQSNYEQYF. Here the CDR3 DNA reads TGTGCCCCCCCGATTCCCCTCGCGAGGGGACAGTCCAACTACGAGCAGTACTTC. Together with reference TRBV11-3 and TRBJ2-7, the CDR3 gives the full variable domain: EAGVVQSPRYKIIEKKQPVAFWCNPISGHNTLYWYLQNLGQGPELLIRYENEEAVDDSQLPKDRFSAERLKGVDSTLKIQPAELGDSAVYLCAPPIPLARGQSNYEQYFGPGTRLTVT.

The V and J genes are TRBV7-2 and TRBJ2-7; 10 nucleotides agree with TRBD2. CDR1 and CDR2 (germline): SGHTA, FQGNSA. J lost 4 bases, V lost 5 bases, and 5 bases had no gene match. The CDR3 is 14 amino acids. The CDR3: CASSLSSGRYEQYF. CDR3 DNA: TGTGCCAGCAGCCTCTCTAGCGGGAGATACGAGCAGTACTTC. Variable domain in full (rest from reference TRBV7-2 and TRBJ2-7): GAGVSQSPSNKVTEKGKDVELRCDPISGHTALYWYRQSLGQGLEFLIYFQGNSAPDKSGLPSDRFSAERTGGSVSTLTIQRTQQEDSAVYLCASSLSSGRYEQYFGPGTRLTVT.

The gene calls are TRBV10-3 and TRBJ1-5, with D hard to call. The CDR3 consists of 17 residues. CDR1 is ENHRY and CDR2 is SYGVKD in the germline V gene. V lost 5 bases and J 0 bases, leaving 17 bases between the germline ends. CDR3 protein: CAISPTLGVGSNQPQHF. The CDR3, as DNA: TGTGCCATCAGTCCAACTCTCGGGGTGGGTAGCAATCAGCCCCAGCATTTT.

The chain joins TRBV13 to TRBJ1-1; D gene ambiguous. The germline CDR1 and CDR2 sequences are PRHDT and FYEKMQ (reference sequence). Trimming shortened V by 7 bases and J by 4 bases, and 16 bases separated the two germline ends. This CDR3 region has 14 residues. CDR3 protein: CASTHSEVGTEAFF. The CDR3 nucleotides read TGTGCCAGCACCCATTCGGAGGTGGGCACTGAAGCTTTCTTT.

This chain connects TRBV5-6 to TRBJ2-2; 8 bases align to TRBD2. The length of the CDR3 is 16 residues. The germline gives CDR1 SGHDT, CDR2 YYEEEE. V gave up 3 bases and J gave up 6 bases; unmatched junction bases: 10. The CDR3 nucleotides read TGTGCCAGCAGCTCCGCGAGCGGGAGTCAGTCCGGGGAGCTGTTTTTT. Translating gives CASSSASGSQSGELFF.

V is TRBV15 and J is TRBJ2-7, with 8 bases aligning to TRBD1. The CDR3 sequence is 14 residues long. Trimming removed 3 bases from V and 7 bases from J; junction bases left unmatched: 8. Germline CDR1 LNHNV, CDR2 YYDKDF (reference sequence). As DNA, the CDR3 is TGTGCCACCAGCAGGGGGGACAGGCAGCGGGAGCAGTACTTC. As protein: CATSRGDRQREQYF. Drawing the rest from reference TRBV15 and TRBJ2-7, the complete variable domain is DAMVIQNPRYQVTQFGKPVTLSCSQTLNHNVMYWYQQKSSQAPKLLFHYYDKDFNNEADTPDNFQSRRPNTSFCFLDIRSPGLGDTAMYLCATSRGDRQREQYFGPGTRLTVT.

This chain connects TRBV11-1 to TRBJ2-6; D may match TRBD1 or TRBD2 (5 bases each). Germline assignment: CDR1 SGHAT and CDR2 FQDESV (reference sequence). The CDR3 length is 16 residues. The V end lost 5 bases, the J end lost 0 bases, and 11 bases lay between the germline ends. The DNA of the CDR3 is TGTGCCAGCAGCCCGGTCGGGGCCTCTGGGGCCAACGTCCTGACTTTC. Translating gives CASSPVGASGANVLTF. The variable domain in full, completed from reference TRBV11-1 and TRBJ2-6, reads EAEVAQSPRYKITEKSQAVAFWCDPISGHATLYWYRQILGQGPELLVQFQDESVVDDSQLPKDRFSAERLKGVDSTLKIQPAELGDSAMYLCASSPVGASGANVLTFGAGSRLTVL.

CDR3 protein: CASTISGQGREKLFF. CDR3 sequence (DNA): TGTGCCAGCACCATCTCGGGACAGGGGAGAGAAAAACTGTTTTTT. This chain uses TRBV5-5 with TRBJ1-4, with TRBD1 matching 10 bases. Germline CDR1 is SGHKS and CDR2 is YYEKEE (reference sequence). After removal of 6 bases from V and 8 bases from J, the junction contained 10 bases not matched to a gene. The CDR3 extends over 15 amino acids.